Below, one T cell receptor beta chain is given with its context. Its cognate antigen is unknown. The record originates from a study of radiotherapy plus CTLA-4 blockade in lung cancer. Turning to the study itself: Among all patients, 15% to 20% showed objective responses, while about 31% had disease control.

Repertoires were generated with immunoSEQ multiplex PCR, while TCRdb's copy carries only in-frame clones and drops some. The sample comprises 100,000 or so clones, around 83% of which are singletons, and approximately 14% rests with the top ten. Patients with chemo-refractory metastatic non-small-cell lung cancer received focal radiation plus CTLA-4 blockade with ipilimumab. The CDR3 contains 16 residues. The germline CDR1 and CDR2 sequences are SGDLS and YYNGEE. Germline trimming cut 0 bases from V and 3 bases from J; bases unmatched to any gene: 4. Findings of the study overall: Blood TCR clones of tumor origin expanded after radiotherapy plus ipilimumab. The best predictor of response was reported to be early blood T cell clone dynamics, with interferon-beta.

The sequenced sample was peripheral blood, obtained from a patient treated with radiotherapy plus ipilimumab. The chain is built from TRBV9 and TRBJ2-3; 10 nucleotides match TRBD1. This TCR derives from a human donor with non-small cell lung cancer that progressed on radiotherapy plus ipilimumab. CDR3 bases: TGTGCCAGCAGCGTAGCTTTGGGACAGGGGACAGATACGCAGTATTTT. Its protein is CASSVALGQGTDTQYF.